Listed below are T cell receptor beta chains from one sample, sequenced in a study of blood T cell repertoires in COVID-19. Measured with immunoSEQ multiplex PCR; TCRdb has only the in-frame clones, and not every one. The data hold about 140,000 clones, with roughly 88% observed a single time. Sequenced sample: peripheral blood. These receptors all stem from a man aged 55 to 70 with active or convalescent COVID-19. The CDR3 runs from the conserved cysteine through the conserved F or W. The D gene is left open where the match is weak. The size entry is marked missing in some rows and otherwise reads once, few, many or a size class.

v_call	d_call	clone_size	j_call	cdr3_nt	cdr3_aa
TRBV10-1	TRBD2	few	TRBJ2-2	TGCGCCAGCAGTGAGCAGCTTAGGACTAGCGGGAGGGCCCTCGTCACCGGGGAGCTGTTTTTT	CASSEQLRTSGRALVTGELFF
TRBV5-1	NA	NA	TRBJ1-1	TGCGCCAGCAGCTCCCAAGGACAGCCGAACACTGAAGCTTTCTTT	CASSSQGQPNTEAFF
TRBV29-1	TRBD2	NA	TRBJ2-1	TGCAGCGTTCACCCGGGACTAGCGGCCTACAATGAGCAGTTCTTC	CSVHPGLAAYNEQFF
TRBV19	TRBD1	once	TRBJ1-5	TGTGCCAGTAGTATACCCTTCAGGGGGAATCAGCCCCAGCATTTT	CASSIPFRGNQPQHF
TRBV19	TRBD2	once	TRBJ2-1	TGTGCCAGTATAGGGCGCACCGGTCGGGTAGCGGGAGGAGATACTGAGCAGTTCTTC	CASIGRTGRVAGGDTEQFF
TRBV28	NA	NA	TRBJ1-5	TGTGCCAGCAGCCCCGGGGAAAATAGCAATCAGCCCCAGCATTTT	CASSPGENSNQPQHF
TRBV12-3/TRBV12-4	NA	NA	TRBJ1-1	TGTGCCAGCACAAAGACGGAGACTGAAGCTTTCTTT	CASTKTETEAFF
TRBV24-1	TRBD2	few	TRBJ2-2	TGTGCCACCAGTGATCAGGTGTTAGCGGGAGTTGCCGGGGAGCTGTTTTTT	CATSDQVLAGVAGELFF
TRBV4-3	TRBD1	once	TRBJ1-1	TGCGCCAGCAGCCAAGATCAGGGTTCTACAGGGGTCAACACTGAAGCTTTCTTT	CASSQDQGSTGVNTEAFF
TRBV19	NA	NA	TRBJ2-3	TGTGCCAGTAGTAGGTCACCCACGGGACTCCCCCCGGGAACAGATACGCAGTATTTT	CASSRSPTGLPPGTDTQYF
TRBV6-2/TRBV6-3	NA	NA	TRBJ1-2	TGTGCCAGCAGCTCCGACACAACCCGGGGCTACACCTTC	CASSSDTTRGYTF
TRBV16	TRBD1	NA	TRBJ2-3	TGTGCCAGCAGTCCTATACAGGGGGCTTCAGATACGCAGTATTTT	CASSPIQGASDTQYF
TRBV5-1	TRBD1	NA	TRBJ1-6	TGCGCCAGCAGTCACGACAGGGCCGATTCACCCCTCCACTTT	CASSHDRADSPLHF
TRBV3-1/TRBV3-2	NA	once	TRBJ1-5	TGTGCCAGCGGTCGCAGCGGAGGCCAGCCCCAGCATTTT	CASGRSGGQPQHF
TRBV4-3	NA	NA	TRBJ2-2	TGCGCCAGCAGCCAAGAGAATAATCCGGGGACCGGGGAGCTGTTTTTT	CASSQENNPGTGELFF
TRBV14	NA	NA	TRBJ1-2	TGTGCCAGCAGCCAAGACAGGGCTGGCTATGGCTACACCTTC	CASSQDRAGYGYTF
TRBV7-9	TRBD1	NA	TRBJ1-1	TGTGCCAGCAGCTTAGGGTTAGGGGGCGAGGCCACTGAAGCTTTCTTT	CASSLGLGGEATEAFF
TRBV7-9	TRBD1	NA	TRBJ1-2	TGTGCCAGCAGCTACGGGACAGGCGGCTACACCTTC	CASSYGTGGYTF
TRBV9	NA	NA	TRBJ1-6	TGTGCCAGCAGCGACGACAGACATAATTCACCCCTCCACTTT	CASSDDRHNSPLHF
TRBV7-2	TRBD2	NA	TRBJ2-1	TGTGCCAGCAGCTCAGGGACTAGCGGGGGGTACAATGAGCAGTTCTTC	CASSSGTSGGYNEQFF
TRBV18	NA	NA	TRBJ2-2	TGTGCCAGCTCAAGGACGGGGGACAGCACGAACACCGGGGAGCTGTTTTTT	CASSRTGDSTNTGELFF
TRBV9	TRBD1	NA	TRBJ2-1	TGTGCCAGCCGCGCCGGGACAGACTACAATGAGCAGTTCTTC	CASRAGTDYNEQFF
TRBV9	TRBD2	NA	TRBJ2-3	TGTGCCAGCAGCAATAGCGGGAGGGGCACAGATACGCAGTATTTT	CASSNSGRGTDTQYF
TRBV19	NA	NA	TRBJ1-1	TGTGCCAGTAGCAGCATGGGGGGCACTGAAGCTTTCTTT	CASSSMGGTEAFF
TRBV4-3	NA	NA	TRBJ2-7	TGCGCCAGCAGCCAAGATTGGACGGCAGGGGGGAACGAGCAGTACTTC	CASSQDWTAGGNEQYF
TRBV6-5	NA	NA	TRBJ1-3	TGTGCCAGCAGTTACAGTCGGGGGTCTGGAAACACCATATATTTT	CASSYSRGSGNTIYF
TRBV21-1	NA	NA	TRBJ1-4	TGTGCCAGCAGCAAAGAACTCTTGGCAGGGGAAATTGAAAAACTGTTTTTT	CASSKELLAGEIEKLFF
TRBV11-2	TRBD2	few	TRBJ2-3	TGTGCCAGCAGCTTAGTCCTGGCGCATCTAGCGGGGGGCACAGATACGCAGTATTTT	CASSLVLAHLAGGTDTQYF
TRBV7-9	TRBD1	NA	TRBJ1-2	TGTGCCAGCAGCTGGCCCGTGACAGGGAGGAATGGCTACACCTTC	CASSWPVTGRNGYTF